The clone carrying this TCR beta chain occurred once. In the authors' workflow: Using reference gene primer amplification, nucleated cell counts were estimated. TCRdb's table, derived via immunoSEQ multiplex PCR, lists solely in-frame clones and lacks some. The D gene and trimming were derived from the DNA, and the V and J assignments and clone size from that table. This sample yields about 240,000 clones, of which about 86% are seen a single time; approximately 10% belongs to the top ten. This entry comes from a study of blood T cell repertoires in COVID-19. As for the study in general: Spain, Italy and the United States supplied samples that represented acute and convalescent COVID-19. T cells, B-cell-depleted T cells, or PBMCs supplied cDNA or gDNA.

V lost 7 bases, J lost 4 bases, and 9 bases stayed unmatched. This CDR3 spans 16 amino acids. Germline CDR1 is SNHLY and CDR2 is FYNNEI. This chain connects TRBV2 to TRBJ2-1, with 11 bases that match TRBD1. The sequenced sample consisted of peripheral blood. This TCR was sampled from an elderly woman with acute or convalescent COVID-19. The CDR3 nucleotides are TGTGCCAGCATTCCAACGGGACAGGGGGTATACAATGAGCAGTTCTTC. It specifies CASIPTGQGVYNEQFF.